The subject of this entry is one T cell receptor (beta chain). The data are from a study of cytotoxic CD8 clonotypes in ibrutinib-treated CLL. Measured with immunoSEQ multiplex PCR; TCRdb has only the in-frame clones, and not every one. The sample consists of about 69,000 clones, around 82% of them appearing once. The input for sequencing was PBMCs, taken at disease progression, from a patient treated with ibrutinib. This clonotype originated in a human donor with chronic lymphocytic leukemia.

CDR3 residues: CASSSLRRGLSYGYTF. The CDR3, as DNA: TGTGCCAGCAGCTCCCTGCGGAGGGGGCTGTCGTATGGCTACACCTTC. The gene calls are TRBV11-2 and TRBJ1-2; 7 nucleotides agree with TRBD1. The CDR3 has 16 amino acids. CDR1 is SGHAT and CDR2 is FQNNGV in the germline V gene. The V gene end was trimmed by 4 bases and the J gene end by 5 bases; junction bases not matched to a gene: 13. Together with reference TRBV11-2 and TRBJ1-2, the CDR3 gives the full variable domain: EAGVAQSPRYKIIEKRQSVAFWCNPISGHATLYWYQQILGQGPKLLIQFQNNGVVDDSQLPKDRFSAERLKGVDSTLKIQPAKLEDSAVYLCASSSLRRGLSYGYTFGSGTRLTVV.